One and the same sample provided the 6 T cell receptor beta chains below, sequenced in a study of identical twins (dated by TCRdb to between 2015 and 2016). The library was built by means of 5' RACE. Sequencing relied on an Illumina HiSeq 2000. Through fastp at Q25 and MiXCR, TCRdb rebuilt clones from the public reads, retaining in-frame beta chains. Rows are combined by CDR3 protein, so each entry shows the most common genes and DNA. The sample includes 200,000 to 250,000 distinct CDR3 sequences, with 6.5% observed a single time. The ten largest clonotypes hold more than 12% of the sample. In addition, the sample was reused for a study of T cells expressing NK-cell markers.

Specimen: CD8+ T cells sorted from blood. These receptors were collected from a woman aged 18-29 years in good health.

The V gene is TRBV11-1, the J gene TRBJ2-1; 9 nucleotides match TRBD1. From germline, CDR1 is SGHAT and CDR2 FQDESV (reference sequence). The CDR3 covers 20 residues. The ends lost 5 bases at V and 0 bases at J; junction bases unmatched: 17. The CDR3 DNA follows: TGTGCCAGCAGCCCCCCCTCGACAGGGGGATCCCTCTACTCCTACAATGAGCAGTTCTTC. Amino acid sequence: CASSPPSTGGSLYSYNEQFF. Using reference TRBV11-1 and TRBJ2-1 for the parts outside the CDR3, the full variable domain is EAEVAQSPRYKITEKSQAVAFWCDPISGHATLYWYRQILGQGPELLVQFQDESVVDDSQLPKDRFSAERLKGVDSTLKIQPAELGDSAMYLCASSPPSTGGSLYSYNEQFFGPGTRLTVL.

The chain is built from TRBV13 and TRBJ2-7; D uncertain. The germline gives CDR1 PRHDT, CDR2 FYEKMQ (reference sequence). This CDR3 contains 14 residues. Trimming shortened V by 3 bases and J by 5 bases, and 14 bases separated the two germline ends. As DNA, the CDR3 is TGTGCCAGCAGCTTTGGCTCCTTCGGGCACGAGCAGTACTTC. As protein: CASSFGSFGHEQYF.

This chain links TRBV7-3 with TRBJ2-3; maybe TRBD2 (6 bases). From germline, CDR1 is SGHTA and CDR2 FQGTGA. Trimming removed 2 bases at V and 2 bases at J, with 11 bases between. The CDR3 length is 15 residues. The DNA of the CDR3 is TGTGCCAGCAGCTTATACGGGGGATACACAGATACGCAGTATTTT. Amino acid sequence: CASSLYGGYTDTQYF.

The chain uses TRBV6-2 or TRBV6-3 and TRBJ2-3; D perhaps matches TRBD2 (6 bases). V was clipped by 2 bases and J by 2 bases, with 11 bases between them. Germline V gives CDR1 MNHEY, CDR2 SVGEGT. The CDR3 is made up of 15 amino acids. Here the CDR3 reads CASSYPGTPTDTQYF. DNA of the CDR3: TGTGCCAGCAGTTACCCCGGGACTCCCACAGATACGCAGTATTTT.

This clonotype has a count of ten or more. The CDR3 nucleotides are TGCAGCGTTGAAGCGGACGTCCCCTACGAGCAGTACTTC. This gives the protein CSVEADVPYEQYF. The chain recombines TRBV29-1 with TRBJ2-7; D ambiguous. The CDR3 extends over 13 amino acids. Germline CDR1 is SQVTM and CDR2 is ANQGSEA. Trimming stripped 1 base from V and 2 bases from J, with 9 bases between.

This clonotype appeared a few times. This chain uses TRBV7-6 with TRBJ2-1; the match to TRBD2 covers 8 bases. The germline V gene has CDR1 SGHVS and CDR2 FNYEAQ. This CDR3 spans 13 amino acids. J was trimmed by 6 bases and V by 7 bases; bases with no gene match: 5. The CDR3 DNA reads as TGTGCCAGCAAAGCGGGGGAGTCCAATGAGCAGTTCTTC. Encoded protein: CASKAGESNEQFF. Using reference TRBV7-6 and TRBJ2-1 for the parts outside the CDR3, the full variable domain is GAGVSQSPRYKVTKRGQDVALRCDPISGHVSLYWYRQALGQGPEFLTYFNYEAQQDKSGLPNDRFSAERPEGSISTLTIQRTEQRDSAMYRCASKAGESNEQFFGPGTRLTVL.